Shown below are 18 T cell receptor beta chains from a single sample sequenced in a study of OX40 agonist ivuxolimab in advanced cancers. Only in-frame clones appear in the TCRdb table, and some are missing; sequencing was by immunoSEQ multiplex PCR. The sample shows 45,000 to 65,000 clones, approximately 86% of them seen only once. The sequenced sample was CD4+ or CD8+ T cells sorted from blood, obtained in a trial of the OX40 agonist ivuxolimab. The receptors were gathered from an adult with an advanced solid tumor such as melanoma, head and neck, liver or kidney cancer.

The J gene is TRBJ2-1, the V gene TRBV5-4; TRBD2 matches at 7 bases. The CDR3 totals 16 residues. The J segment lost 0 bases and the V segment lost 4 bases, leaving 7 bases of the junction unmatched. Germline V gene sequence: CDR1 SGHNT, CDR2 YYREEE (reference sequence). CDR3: CASSLSSGLSYNEQFF. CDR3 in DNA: TGTGCCAGCAGCCTCTCTAGCGGCCTCTCCTACAATGAGCAGTTCTTC.

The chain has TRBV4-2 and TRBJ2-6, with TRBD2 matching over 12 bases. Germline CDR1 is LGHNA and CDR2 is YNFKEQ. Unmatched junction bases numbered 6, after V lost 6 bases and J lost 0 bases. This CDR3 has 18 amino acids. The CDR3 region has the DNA TGTGCCAGCAGTCCCGGACTAGCGGGGTTCTCTGGGGCCAACGTCCTGACTTTC. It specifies CASSPGLAGFSGANVLTF.

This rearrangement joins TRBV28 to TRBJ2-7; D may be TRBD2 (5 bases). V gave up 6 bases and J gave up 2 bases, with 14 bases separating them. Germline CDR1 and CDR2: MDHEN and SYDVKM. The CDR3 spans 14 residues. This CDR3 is CASRKGGPPYEQYF. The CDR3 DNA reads TGTGCCAGCAGGAAAGGAGGTCCCCCCTACGAGCAGTACTTC.

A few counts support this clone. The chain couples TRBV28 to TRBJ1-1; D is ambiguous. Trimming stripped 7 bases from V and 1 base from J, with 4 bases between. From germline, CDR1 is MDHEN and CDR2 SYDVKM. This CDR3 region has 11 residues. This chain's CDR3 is CASNRNTEAFF. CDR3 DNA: TGTGCCAGCAACCGGAACACTGAAGCTTTCTTT.

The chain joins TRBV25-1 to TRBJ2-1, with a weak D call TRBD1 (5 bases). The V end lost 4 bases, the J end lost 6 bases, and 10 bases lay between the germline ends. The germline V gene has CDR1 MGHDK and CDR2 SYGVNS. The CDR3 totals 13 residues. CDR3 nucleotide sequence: TGTGCCAGCAGTGGTCAGGGTATCAATGAGCAGTTCTTC. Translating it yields CASSGQGINEQFF.

The CDR3 is CASSEPGLNTIYF. Here the CDR3 DNA reads TGTGCCAGCAGTGAACCGGGTTTGAACACCATATATTTT. This sequence joins TRBV25-1 and TRBJ1-3; no firm D call. The V gene lost 2 bases and the J gene lost 7 bases, with 9 bases spanning the gap. In germline, CDR1 is MGHDK, CDR2 SYGVNS. The CDR3 length is 13 residues.

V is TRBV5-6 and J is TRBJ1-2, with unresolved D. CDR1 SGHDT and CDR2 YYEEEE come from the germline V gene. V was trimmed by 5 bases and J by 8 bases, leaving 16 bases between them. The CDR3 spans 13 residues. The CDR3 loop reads CASSRRAASGYTF. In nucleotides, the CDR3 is TGTGCCAGCAGTAGGAGGGCAGCATCCGGCTACACCTTC.

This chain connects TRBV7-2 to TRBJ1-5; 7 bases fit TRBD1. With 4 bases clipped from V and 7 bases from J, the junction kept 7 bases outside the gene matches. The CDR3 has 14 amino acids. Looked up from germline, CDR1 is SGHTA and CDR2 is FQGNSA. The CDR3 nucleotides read TGTGCCAGCAGCTCTCGACAGGGTGGGCAGCCCCAGCATTTT. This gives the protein CASSSRQGGQPQHF.

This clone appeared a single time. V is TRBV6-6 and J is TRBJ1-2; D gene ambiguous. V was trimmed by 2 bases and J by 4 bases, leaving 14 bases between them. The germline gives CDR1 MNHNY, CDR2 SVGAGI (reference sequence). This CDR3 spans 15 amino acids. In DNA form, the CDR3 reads TGTGCCAGCAGTTACGAAGCGGAGGGCGCCTATGGCTACACCTTC. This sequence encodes CASSYEAEGAYGYTF.

CDR3 loop: CASSVTGNNEQFF. CDR3 sequence (DNA): TGTGCCAGCAGCGTTACAGGGAACAATGAGCAGTTCTTC. The rearrangement joins TRBV7-6 to TRBJ2-1; possibly TRBD1 for D (6 bases). Deletions cut 5 bases from V and 5 bases from J, with 10 bases between. The CDR3 is 13 residues long. Germline CDR1 and CDR2: SGHVS and FNYEAQ. The full variable domain, with the rest looked up from reference TRBV7-6 and TRBJ2-1, is GAGVSQSPRYKVTKRGQDVALRCDPISGHVSLYWYRQALGQGPEFLTYFNYEAQQDKSGLPNDRFSAERPEGSISTLTIQRTEQRDSAMYRCASSVTGNNEQFFGPGTRLTVL.

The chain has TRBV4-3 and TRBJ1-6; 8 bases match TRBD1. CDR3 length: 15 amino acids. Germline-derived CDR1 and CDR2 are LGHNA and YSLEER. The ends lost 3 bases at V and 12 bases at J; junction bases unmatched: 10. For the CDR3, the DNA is TGCGCCAGCAGCCAGGAAGGACAGGGTTCGAGACCCCTCCACTTT. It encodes CASSQEGQGSRPLHF.

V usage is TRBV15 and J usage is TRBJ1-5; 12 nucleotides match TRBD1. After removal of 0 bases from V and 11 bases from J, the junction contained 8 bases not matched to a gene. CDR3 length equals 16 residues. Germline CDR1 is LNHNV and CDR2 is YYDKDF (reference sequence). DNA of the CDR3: TGTGCCACCAGCAGAGAGGGACAGGGGGCGGGATCAGCCCAGCATTTT. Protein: CATSREGQGAGSAQHF.

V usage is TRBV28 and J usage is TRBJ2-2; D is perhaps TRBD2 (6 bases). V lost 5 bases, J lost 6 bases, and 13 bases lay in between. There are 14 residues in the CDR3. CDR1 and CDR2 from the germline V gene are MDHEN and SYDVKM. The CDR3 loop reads CASSTPAGSGELFF. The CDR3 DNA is TGTGCCAGCAGTACCCCGGCGGGATCCGGGGAGCTGTTTTTT.

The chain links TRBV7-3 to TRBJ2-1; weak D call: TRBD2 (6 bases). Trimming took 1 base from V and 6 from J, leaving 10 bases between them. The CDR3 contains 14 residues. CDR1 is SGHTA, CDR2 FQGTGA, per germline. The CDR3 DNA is TGTGCCAGCAGCTTAATGGGGGGTTCCAATGAGCAGTTCTTC. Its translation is CASSLMGGSNEQFF. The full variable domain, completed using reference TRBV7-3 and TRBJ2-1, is GAGVSQTPSNKVTEKGKYVELRCDPISGHTALYWYRQSLGQGPEFLIYFQGTGAADDSGLPNDRFFAVRPEGSVSTLKIQRTERGDSAVYLCASSLMGGSNEQFFGPGTRLTVL.

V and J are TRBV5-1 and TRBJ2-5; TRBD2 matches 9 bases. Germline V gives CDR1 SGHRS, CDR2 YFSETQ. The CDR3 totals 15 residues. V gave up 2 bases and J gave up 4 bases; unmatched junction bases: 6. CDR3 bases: TGCGCCAGCAGCTTCCGCGGGGGGGTTACAGAGACCCAGTACTTC. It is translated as CASSFRGGVTETQYF. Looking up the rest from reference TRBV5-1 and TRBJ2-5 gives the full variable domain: KAGVTQTPRYLIKTRGQQVTLSCSPISGHRSVSWYQQTPGQGLQFLFEYFSETQRNKGNFPGRFSGRQFSNSRSEMNVSTLELGDSALYLCASSFRGGVTETQYFGPGTRLLVL.

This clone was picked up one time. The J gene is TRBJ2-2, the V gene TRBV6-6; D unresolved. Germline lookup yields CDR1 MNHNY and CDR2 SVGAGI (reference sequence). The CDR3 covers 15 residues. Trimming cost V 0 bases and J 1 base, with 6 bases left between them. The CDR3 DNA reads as TGTGCCAGCAGTTACTCGGCAGAGAACACCGGGGAGCTGTTTTTT. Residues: CASSYSAENTGELFF.

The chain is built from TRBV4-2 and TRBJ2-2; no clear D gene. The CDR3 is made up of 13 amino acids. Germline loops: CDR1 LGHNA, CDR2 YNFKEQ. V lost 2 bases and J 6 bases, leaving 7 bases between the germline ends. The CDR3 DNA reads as TGTGCCAGCAGCCAAAAGGTAGCCGGGGAGCTGTTTTTT. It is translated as CASSQKVAGELFF.

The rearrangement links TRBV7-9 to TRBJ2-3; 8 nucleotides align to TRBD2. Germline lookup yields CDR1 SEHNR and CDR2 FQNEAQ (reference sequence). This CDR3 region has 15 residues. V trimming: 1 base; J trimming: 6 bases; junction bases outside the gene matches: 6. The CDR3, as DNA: TGTGCCAGCAGCTTAGGGCCAGCGGGGGCTGATACGCAGTATTTT. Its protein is CASSLGPAGADTQYF.